This T cell receptor (beta chain) derives from a study of blood T cell repertoires in COVID-19. Study overall: Specimens from acute and convalescent COVID-19 originated in the United States, Italy and Spain.

This CDR3 comprises 14 residues. V shed 0 bases and J shed 3 bases, with 6 bases lying between them. Germline CDR1 and CDR2: MNHEY and SVGAGI. Assignment of participants to cohorts was predicated upon participant-reported clinical history. Data came from immunoSEQ multiplex PCR; TCRdb stores just in-frame clones and leaves some out. The data contain roughly 300,000 clones, approximately 84% of them singletons. The chain uses TRBV6-5 and TRBJ2-1, with D possibly being TRBD2 (6 bases). The sequence derives from a woman under 30 who had recovered from COVID-19. Sequencing was performed on PBMCs or T cells enriched from blood (not recorded which). The CDR3 coding sequence is TGTGCCAGCAGTTACTCGGACTACTACAATGAGCAGTTCTTC. Translation gives CASSYSDYYNEQFF.